This entry is about one T cell receptor beta chain. In the authors' methods: Amplification of reference gene primers provided the estimated nucleated cell counts. The protocol was immunoSEQ multiplex PCR, while the TCRdb copy is restricted to in-frame clones and leaves out a portion. V and J calls and clone size are copied from that table; D and trimming were computed from the DNA. The profile shows over 150,000 clones, around 80% of them singletons. The sample comes from a study of blood T cell repertoires in COVID-19. Overall study context: The samples span acute and convalescent COVID-19 from the United States, Italy and Spain. The cDNA or gDNA used as material had been derived from T cells, B-cell-depleted T cells, or PBMCs.

The germline V gene encodes CDR1 SGHDN and CDR2 FVKESK. Trimming removed 2 bases at V and 2 bases at J, with 10 bases between. This CDR3 comprises 14 residues. Sequenced input: peripheral blood. The sequence came from a woman aged 55-69 years with acute or convalescent COVID-19. The chain uses TRBV14 and TRBJ2-7, with D possibly being TRBD1 (6 bases). The CDR3 sequence: CASSQLGQTYEQYF. DNA of the CDR3: TGTGCCAGCAGCCAATTAGGACAGACCTACGAGCAGTACTTC.